This TCR beta chain came from a study of cytomegalovirus exposure and HLA in healthy donors. Study conclusions and caveats: CMV serostatus was the only recorded immune exposure for donors.

The V gene's germline CDR1 is SGHRS and CDR2 YFSETQ. V shed 1 base and J shed 4 bases, with 12 bases lying between them. The CDR3 totals 15 residues. In the PCR, 60 Vbeta and 13 Jbeta primers were used. This table comes from immunoSEQ multiplex PCR, and its TCRdb copy is limited to in-frame clones, with some not included. The data show about 200,000 clones, around 80% seen once. Comment on this clone: Its antigen is currently unknown.

This chain uses TRBV5-1 with TRBJ2-1; weak D call: TRBD2 (6 bases). The sequence was obtained from a woman between 40 and 50 years old in good health and CMV-seronegative. The sample was PBMCs. DNA of the CDR3: TGCGCCAGCAGCTTGAATCTCGGAGGGTACAATGAGCAGTTCTTC. This gives the protein CASSLNLGGYNEQFF. The variable domain in full, with the rest retrieved from reference TRBV5-1 and TRBJ2-1, is KAGVTQTPRYLIKTRGQQVTLSCSPISGHRSVSWYQQTPGQGLQFLFEYFSETQRNKGNFPGRFSGRQFSNSRSEMNVSTLELGDSALYLCASSLNLGGYNEQFFGPGTRLTVL.